The following is a TCR beta chain sequence with its context. This specimen comes from a study of T cell responses to AZD1222 COVID-19 vaccine. Trimming cost V 3 bases and J 4 bases, with 10 bases left between them. The CDR3 has 13 residues. Germline V gene sequence: CDR1 SGHKS, CDR2 YYEKEE (reference sequence). Some clones are missing from TCRdb's copy, which holds only in-frame ones; the method was immunoSEQ multiplex PCR. The sample consists of about 140,000 clones, approximately 90% of them appearing once. This specimen consisted of peripheral blood, obtained on day 0 of AZD1222 vaccination. The TCR was taken from an adult in good health. This chain links TRBV5-5 with TRBJ1-1, with D perhaps TRBD1 (5 bases). The CDR3 DNA follows: TGTGCCAGCAGCTGGCAGGGACGCACTGAAGCTTTCTTT. It yields the protein CASSWQGRTEAFF.